Described below is a single T cell receptor (beta chain) sequence and its context. This clonotype was seen ten or more times. The clone's antigen remains unknown. Base-call qualities are not available, and no considerably larger clone is one nucleotide away. This sample is drawn from a study of T cell repertoires in cytomegalovirus infection (dated by TCRdb to between 2018 and 2020). General notes on the study: Donor HLA type was relevant to the analysis, as public TCR beta signatures indicated carriage of CMV infection together with the matching HLA type.

What the work shows at the level of the full study, not this receptor alone: Carriers of CMV infection plus the relevant HLA type were discriminated by the cumulative frequency of public TCR beta family members in the study cohort and in an independent approximately 350-donor cohort. In the ex vivo response, HLA-C-restricted CMV-specific TCR beta clonotypes were dominant, and in two of eight donors the single most frequent clonotype came from this HLA-C-restricted group.

The germline V gene encodes CDR1 MNHEY and CDR2 SMNVEV (reference sequence). From cysteine to phenylalanine, the CDR3 is 15 amino acids long. The retained sequence is limited to the CDR3, 45 bases, with the frame set at the first base. V loses 5 bases at its end and J loses 6 bases; junction bases beyond the gene matches: 9. The sequencer was an Illumina HiSeq 1500. TCRdb reprocessed the public reads (quality trimming at Q25 with fastp, clone calling with MiXCR) and kept in-frame beta chains. Rows matching on CDR3 protein sequence are summarized as one entry with the most common DNA and genes. In all, the sample holds 90,000 to 130,000 distinct CDR3 sequences, and over 9% of those were seen once. The top ten hold around 33% of the sample.

This clonotype originated in a human donor in good health (CMV status not recorded). Some clones in this sample may be carry-over from other donors' samples. Sequencing used PBMCs, sequenced either directly or after in vitro stimulation (not recorded which). The chain uses TRBV27 and TRBJ2-1; 8 junctional bases match TRBD2. The CDR3 corresponds to CASSLGLAVRNEQFF. The sequence in DNA is TGTGCCAGCAGTCTAGGACTAGCTGTTCGCAATGAGCAGTTCTTC.